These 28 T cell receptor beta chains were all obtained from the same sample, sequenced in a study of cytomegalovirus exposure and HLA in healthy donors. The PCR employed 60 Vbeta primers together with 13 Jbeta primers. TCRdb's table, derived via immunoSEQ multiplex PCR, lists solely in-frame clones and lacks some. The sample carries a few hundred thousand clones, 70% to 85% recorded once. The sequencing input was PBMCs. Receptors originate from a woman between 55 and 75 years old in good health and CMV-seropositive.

This CDR3 is CASSWRGRAEAFF. The DNA of the CDR3 is TGCGCCAGCAGCTGGCGGGGTAGGGCTGAAGCTTTCTTT. The gene calls are TRBV5-1 and TRBJ1-1; D not resolved. From germline, CDR1 is SGHRS and CDR2 YFSETQ. The CDR3 consists of 13 residues. The V gene lost 3 bases and the J gene lost 6 bases, with 12 bases spanning the gap.

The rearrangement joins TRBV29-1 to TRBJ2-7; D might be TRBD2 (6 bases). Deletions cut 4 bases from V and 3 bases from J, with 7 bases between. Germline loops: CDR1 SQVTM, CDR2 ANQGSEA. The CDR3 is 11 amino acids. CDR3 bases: TGCAGCGTTGGGAGGGGCTACGAGCAGTACTTC. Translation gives CSVGRGYEQYF.

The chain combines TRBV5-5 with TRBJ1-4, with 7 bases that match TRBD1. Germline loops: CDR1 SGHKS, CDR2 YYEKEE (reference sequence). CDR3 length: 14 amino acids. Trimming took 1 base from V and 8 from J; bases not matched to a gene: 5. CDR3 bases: TGTGCCAGCAGCTTGACAGGGGCGCGGGAAAAACTGTTTTTT. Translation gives CASSLTGAREKLFF.

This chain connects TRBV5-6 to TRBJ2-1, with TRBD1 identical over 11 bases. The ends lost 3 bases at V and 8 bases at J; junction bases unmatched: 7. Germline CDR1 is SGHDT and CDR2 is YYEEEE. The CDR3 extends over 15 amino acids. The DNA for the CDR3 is TGTGCCAGCAGCTCCGGACAGGGGGCTTCCGATGAGCAGTTCTTC. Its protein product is CASSSGQGASDEQFF.

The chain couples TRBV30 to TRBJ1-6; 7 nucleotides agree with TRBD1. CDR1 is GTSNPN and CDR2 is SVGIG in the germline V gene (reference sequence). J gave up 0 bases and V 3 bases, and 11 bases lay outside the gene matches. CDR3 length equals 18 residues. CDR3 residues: CAWSRRTGRSSYNSPLHF. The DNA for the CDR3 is TGTGCCTGGAGCCGCAGGACAGGCAGGAGCTCCTATAATTCACCCCTCCACTTT.

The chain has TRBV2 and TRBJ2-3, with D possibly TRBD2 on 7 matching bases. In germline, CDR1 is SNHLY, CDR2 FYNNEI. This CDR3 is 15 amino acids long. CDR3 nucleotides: TGTGCGACCAAGGGGGGGGCGACACCTGGAGATACGCAGTATTTT. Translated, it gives CATKGGATPGDTQYF. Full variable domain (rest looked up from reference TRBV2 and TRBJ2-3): EPEVTQTPSHQVTQMGQEVILRCVPISNHLYFYWYRQILGQKVEFLVSFYNNEISEKSEIFDDQFSVERPDGSNFTLKIRSTKLEDSAMYFCATKGGATPGDTQYFGPGTRLTVL.

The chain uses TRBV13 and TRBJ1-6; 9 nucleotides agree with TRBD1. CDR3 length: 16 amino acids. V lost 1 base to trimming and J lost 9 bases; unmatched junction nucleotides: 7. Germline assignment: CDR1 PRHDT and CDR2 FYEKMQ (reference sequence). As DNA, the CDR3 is TGTGCCAGCAGCTTAGTTCGGGGACAGGGTAGTTCACCCCTCCACTTT. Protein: CASSLVRGQGSSPLHF.

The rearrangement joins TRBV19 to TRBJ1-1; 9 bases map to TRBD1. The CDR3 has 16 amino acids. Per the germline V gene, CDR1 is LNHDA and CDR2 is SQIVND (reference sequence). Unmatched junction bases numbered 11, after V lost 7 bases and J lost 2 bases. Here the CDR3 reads CASKVFGQGRNTEAFF. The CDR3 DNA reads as TGTGCCAGTAAGGTCTTTGGACAGGGGCGAAACACTGAAGCTTTCTTT. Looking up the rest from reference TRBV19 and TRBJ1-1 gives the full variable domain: DGGITQSPKYLFRKEGQNVTLSCEQNLNHDAMYWYRQDPGQGLRLIYYSQIVNDFQKGDIAEGYSVSREKKESFPLTVTSAQKNPTAFYLCASKVFGQGRNTEAFFGQGTRLTVV.

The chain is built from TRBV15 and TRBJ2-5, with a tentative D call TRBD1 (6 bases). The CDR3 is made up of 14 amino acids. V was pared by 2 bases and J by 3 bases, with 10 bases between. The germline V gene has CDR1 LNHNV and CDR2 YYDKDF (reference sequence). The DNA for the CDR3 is TGTGCCACCAGCAGATCCGGGACAAAAGAGACCCAGTACTTC. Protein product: CATSRSGTKETQYF.

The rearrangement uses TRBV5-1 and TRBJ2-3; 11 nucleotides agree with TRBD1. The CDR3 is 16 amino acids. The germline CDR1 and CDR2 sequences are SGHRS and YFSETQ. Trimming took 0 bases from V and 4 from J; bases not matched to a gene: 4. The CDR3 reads CASSLAGQGEADTQYF. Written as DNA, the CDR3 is TGCGCCAGCAGCTTGGCGGGACAGGGGGAGGCAGATACGCAGTATTTT.

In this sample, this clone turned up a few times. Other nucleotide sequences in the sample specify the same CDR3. The DNA for the CDR3 is TGCGCCAGCAGCGCCGGGACAGGGAACACTGAAGCTTTCTTT. Amino acid sequence: CASSAGTGNTEAFF. The J gene is TRBJ1-1, the V gene TRBV5-1; 8 bases map to TRBD1. Germline trimming cut 4 bases from V and 1 base from J; bases unmatched to any gene: 3. The CDR3 sequence is 14 residues long. Germline V gene sequence: CDR1 SGHRS, CDR2 YFSETQ.

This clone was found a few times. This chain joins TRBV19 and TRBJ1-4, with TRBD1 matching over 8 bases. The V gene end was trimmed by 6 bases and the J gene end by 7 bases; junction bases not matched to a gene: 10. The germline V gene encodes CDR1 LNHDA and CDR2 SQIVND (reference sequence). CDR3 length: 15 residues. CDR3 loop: CASSAGQGGLEKLFF. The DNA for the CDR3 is TGTGCCAGTAGCGCTGGACAGGGCGGGCTTGAAAAACTGTTTTTT. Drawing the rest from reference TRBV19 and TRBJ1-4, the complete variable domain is DGGITQSPKYLFRKEGQNVTLSCEQNLNHDAMYWYRQDPGQGLRLIYYSQIVNDFQKGDIAEGYSVSREKKESFPLTVTSAQKNPTAFYLCASSAGQGGLEKLFFGSGTQLSVL.

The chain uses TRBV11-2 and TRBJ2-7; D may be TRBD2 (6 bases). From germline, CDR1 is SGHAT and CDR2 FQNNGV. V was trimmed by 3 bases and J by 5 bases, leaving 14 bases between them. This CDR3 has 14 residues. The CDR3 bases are TGTGCCAGCAGCTTTACGACGGAGGGGAACGAGCAGTACTTC. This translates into CASSFTTEGNEQYF.

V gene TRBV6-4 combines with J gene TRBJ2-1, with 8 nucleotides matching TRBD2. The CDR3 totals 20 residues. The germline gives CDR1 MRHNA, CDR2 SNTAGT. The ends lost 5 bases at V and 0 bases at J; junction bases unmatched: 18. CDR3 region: CASSSRGRGARNSSYNEQFF. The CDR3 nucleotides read TGTGCCAGCAGTTCCCGAGGGCGGGGGGCCCGTAACAGCTCCTACAATGAGCAGTTCTTC.

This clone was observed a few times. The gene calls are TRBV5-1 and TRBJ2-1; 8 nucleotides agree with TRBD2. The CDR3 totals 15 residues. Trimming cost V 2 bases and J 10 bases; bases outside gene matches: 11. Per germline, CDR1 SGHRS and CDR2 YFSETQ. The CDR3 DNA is TGCGCCAGCAGCTTTAATGTGGGACTAGTATCAGAGCAGTTCTTC. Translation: CASSFNVGLVSEQFF.

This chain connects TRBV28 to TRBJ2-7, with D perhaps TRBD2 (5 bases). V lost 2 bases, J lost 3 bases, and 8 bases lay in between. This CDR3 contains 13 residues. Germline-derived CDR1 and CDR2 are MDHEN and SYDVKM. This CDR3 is CASSLGLFYEQYF. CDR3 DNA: TGTGCCAGCAGTTTAGGACTTTTCTACGAGCAGTACTTC.

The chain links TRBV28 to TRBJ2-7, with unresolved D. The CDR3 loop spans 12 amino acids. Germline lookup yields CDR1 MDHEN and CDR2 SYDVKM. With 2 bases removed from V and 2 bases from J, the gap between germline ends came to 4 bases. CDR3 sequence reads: CASSLNTYEQYF. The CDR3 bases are TGTGCCAGCAGTTTAAACACCTACGAGCAGTACTTC.

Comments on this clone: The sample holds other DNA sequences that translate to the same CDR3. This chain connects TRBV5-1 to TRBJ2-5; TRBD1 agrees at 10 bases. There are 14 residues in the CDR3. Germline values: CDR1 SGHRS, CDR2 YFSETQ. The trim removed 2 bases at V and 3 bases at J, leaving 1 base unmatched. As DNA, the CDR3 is TGCGCCAGCAGCTTAGGGACAGGGGAAGAGACCCAGTACTTC. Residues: CASSLGTGEETQYF.

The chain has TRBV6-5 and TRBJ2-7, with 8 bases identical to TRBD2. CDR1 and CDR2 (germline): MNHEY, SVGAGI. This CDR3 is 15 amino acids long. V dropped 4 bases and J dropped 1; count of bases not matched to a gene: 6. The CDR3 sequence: CASSSISGISYEQYF. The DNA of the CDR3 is TGTGCCAGCAGTTCGATTAGCGGGATTTCCTACGAGCAGTACTTC.

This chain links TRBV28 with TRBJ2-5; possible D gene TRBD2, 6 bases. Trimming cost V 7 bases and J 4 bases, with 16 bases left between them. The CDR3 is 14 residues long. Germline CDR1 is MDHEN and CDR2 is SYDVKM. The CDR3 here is CASTPPRGRETQYF. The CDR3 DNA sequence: TGTGCCAGCACCCCCCCCCGGGGGAGAGAGACCCAGTACTTC.

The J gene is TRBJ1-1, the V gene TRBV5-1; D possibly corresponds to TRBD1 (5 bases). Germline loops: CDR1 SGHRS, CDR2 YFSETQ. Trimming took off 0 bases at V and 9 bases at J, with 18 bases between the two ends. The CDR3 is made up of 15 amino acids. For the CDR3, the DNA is TGCGCCAGCAGCTTGGGGGGCCTAGAGGAAGGGAAAGCTTTCTTT. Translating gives CASSLGGLEEGKAFF.

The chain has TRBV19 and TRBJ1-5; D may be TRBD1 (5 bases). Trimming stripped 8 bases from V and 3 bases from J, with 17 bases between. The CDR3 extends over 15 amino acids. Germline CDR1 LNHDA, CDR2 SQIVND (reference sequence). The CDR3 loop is CASAISWGVNQPQHF. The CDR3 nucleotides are TGTGCCAGTGCAATCTCCTGGGGGGTCAATCAGCCCCAGCATTTT.

Here the CDR3 reads CASRPLLRGFQETQYF. DNA of the CDR3: TGCGCCAGCAGACCTCTCTTGCGGGGGTTCCAAGAGACCCAGTACTTC. The chain is built from TRBV5-1 and TRBJ2-5, with 7 bases that match TRBD2. Trimming at V came to 5 bases and at J to 1 base, leaving 11 bases not matched to a gene. Germline V gene lookup returns CDR1 SGHRS and CDR2 YFSETQ. The CDR3 sequence is 16 residues long.

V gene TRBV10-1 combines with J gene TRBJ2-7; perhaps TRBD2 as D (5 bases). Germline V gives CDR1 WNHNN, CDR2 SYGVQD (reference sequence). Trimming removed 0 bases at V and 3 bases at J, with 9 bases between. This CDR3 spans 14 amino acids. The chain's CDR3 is CASSESRGIYEQYF. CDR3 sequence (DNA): TGCGCCAGCAGTGAGTCGCGAGGGATCTACGAGCAGTACTTC.

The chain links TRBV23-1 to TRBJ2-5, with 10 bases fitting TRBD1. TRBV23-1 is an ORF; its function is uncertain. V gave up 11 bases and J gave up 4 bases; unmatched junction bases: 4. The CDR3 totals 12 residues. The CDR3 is CARDRGPETQYF. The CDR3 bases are TGCGCCCGGGACAGGGGACCAGAGACCCAGTACTTC.

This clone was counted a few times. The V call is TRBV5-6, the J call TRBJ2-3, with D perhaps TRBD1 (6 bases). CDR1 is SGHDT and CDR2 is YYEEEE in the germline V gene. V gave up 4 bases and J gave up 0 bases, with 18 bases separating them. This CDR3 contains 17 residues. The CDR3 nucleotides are TGTGCCAGCAGCGGGGGCTACCGGACAGCTAGCACAGATACGCAGTATTTT. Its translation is CASSGGYRTASTDTQYF.

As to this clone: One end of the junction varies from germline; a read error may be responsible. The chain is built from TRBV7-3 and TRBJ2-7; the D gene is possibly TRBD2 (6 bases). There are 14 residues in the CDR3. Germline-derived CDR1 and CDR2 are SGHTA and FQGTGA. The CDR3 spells CASSLTAGLYEQYF. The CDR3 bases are TGTGCCAGCAGCCTAACCGCGGGGCTATACGAGCAGTACTTC. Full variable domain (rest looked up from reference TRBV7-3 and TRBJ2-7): GAGVSQTPSNKVTEKGKYVELRCDPISGHTALYWYRQSLGQGPEFLIYFQGTGAADDSGLPNDRFFAVRPEGSVSTLKIQRTERGDSAVYLCASSLTAGLYEQYFGPGTRLTVT.

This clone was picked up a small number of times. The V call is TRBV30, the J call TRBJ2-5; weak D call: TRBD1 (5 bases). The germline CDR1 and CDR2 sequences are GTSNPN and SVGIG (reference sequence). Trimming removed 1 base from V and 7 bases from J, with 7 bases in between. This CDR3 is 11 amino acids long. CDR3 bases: TGTGCCTGGAGTGCCGACAGGACCCAGTACTTC. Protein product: CAWSADRTQYF.